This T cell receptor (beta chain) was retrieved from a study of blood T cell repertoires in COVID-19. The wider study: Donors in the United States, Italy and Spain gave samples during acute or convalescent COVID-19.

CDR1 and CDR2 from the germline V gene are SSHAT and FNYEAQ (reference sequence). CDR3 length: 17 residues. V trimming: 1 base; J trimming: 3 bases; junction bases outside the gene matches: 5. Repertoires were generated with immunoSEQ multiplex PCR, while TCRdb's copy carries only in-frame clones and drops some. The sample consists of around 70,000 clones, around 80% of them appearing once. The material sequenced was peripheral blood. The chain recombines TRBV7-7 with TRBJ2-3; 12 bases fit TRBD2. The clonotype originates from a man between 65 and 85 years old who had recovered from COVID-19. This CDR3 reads CASSLGTSGRKTDTQYF. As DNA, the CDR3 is TGTGCCAGCAGCTTAGGTACTAGCGGGAGGAAGACAGATACGCAGTATTTT.